This TCR beta chain is from a study of cytomegalovirus exposure and HLA in healthy donors. Donors were drawn from the approximately 110-subject validation cohort, separate from the roughly 610-subject first cohort. CDR1 and CDR2 from the germline V gene are LNHDA and SQIVND (reference sequence). Trimming at V came to 5 bases and at J to 2 bases, leaving 4 bases not matched to a gene. This CDR3 has 15 residues. Some clones are missing from TCRdb's copy, which holds only in-frame ones; the method was immunoSEQ multiplex PCR. The data show more than 45,000 clones, roughly nine tenths seen once. Study-level points and caveats: Some TCR beta chains (roughly 150 of them) were listed as cytomegalovirus-associated. Subsequent analysis found a tendency for first-cohort TCR clusters to co-occur within the 90 to 150 validation repertoires. While the bulk of TCR sequences proved rare, some public TCRs turned up in many donors.

Remarks on this clone: Its specificity is not known.

The J gene is TRBJ2-7, the V gene TRBV19; 12 positions agree with TRBD1. The TCR sequence derives from a woman in her thirties in good health and CMV-seronegative. The sequenced material came from PBMCs. The CDR3 loop is CASSARDRGPYEQYF. In nucleotides, the CDR3 is TGTGCCAGTAGTGCCCGGGACAGGGGGCCCTACGAGCAGTACTTC.